This T cell receptor beta chain was documented in a study of monozygotic twins with inflammatory bowel disease. TCRdb re-called the 5' RACE reads, yielding one record per CDR3 amino acid sequence without DNA. The sample is made up of fewer than 400,000 distinct CDR3 sequences, and the top ten hold roughly 5.3% of it. This CDR3 has 13 residues. CDR1 SGHTA and CDR2 FQGNSA come from the germline V gene. V and J are TRBV7-2 and TRBJ1-2; the D call of TRBD1 rests on TCRdb alone, since no DNA is present to check it. This sequence originates from a human donor with ulcerative colitis or Crohn's disease, or a healthy co-twin of an affected twin (not recorded which). The specimen was blood. CDR3: CASMSAGRYGYTF.